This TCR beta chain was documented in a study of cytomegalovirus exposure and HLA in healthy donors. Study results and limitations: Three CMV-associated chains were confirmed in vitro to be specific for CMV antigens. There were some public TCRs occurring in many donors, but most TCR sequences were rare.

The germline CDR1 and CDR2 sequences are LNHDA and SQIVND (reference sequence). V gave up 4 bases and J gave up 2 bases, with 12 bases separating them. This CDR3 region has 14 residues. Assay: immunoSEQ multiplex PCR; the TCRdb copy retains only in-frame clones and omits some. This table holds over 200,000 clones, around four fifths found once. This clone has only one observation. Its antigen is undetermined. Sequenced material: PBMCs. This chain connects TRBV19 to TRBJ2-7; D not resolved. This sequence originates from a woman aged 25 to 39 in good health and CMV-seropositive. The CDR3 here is CASSSGVTPYEQYF. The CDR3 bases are TGTGCCAGTAGTAGTGGAGTCACGCCCTACGAGCAGTACTTC.